A selection of T cell receptor beta chains follows, all from one sample in a study of cytomegalovirus exposure and HLA in healthy donors. Method: immunoSEQ multiplex PCR; TCRdb's copy keeps in-frame clones and lacks some. The profile covers roughly 80,000 clones, with around 58% appearing a single time and 5% to 6% taken by the ten largest. Sequenced: PBMCs. These receptors were obtained from a man under 40 in good health and CMV-seropositive. Each CDR3 is given with its conserved first and last residue. The order of the fields is D gene, clone size, V gene, J gene, CDR3 protein, CDR3 DNA. D genes are given only for firm matches. Clone size is not always given. Where it is, it says once, few, many or a class for expanded clones.

D: TRBD1
size: NA
V: TRBV5-4
J: TRBJ2-2
CDR3: CASSPSGRGLFTGELFF
DNA: TGTGCCAGCAGCCCAAGTGGCAGGGGGCTTTTCACCGGGGAGCTGTTTTTT

D: TRBD2
size: NA
V: TRBV6-5
J: TRBJ2-7
CDR3: CASSWGGTSGMEQYF
DNA: TGTGCCAGCAGCTGGGGGGGGACTAGCGGGATGGAGCAGTACTTC

D: NA
size: NA
V: TRBV27
J: TRBJ2-7
CDR3: CASSPPGLSYEQYF
DNA: TGTGCCAGCAGTCCCCCGGGGTTATCCTACGAGCAGTACTTC

D: TRBD1
size: NA
V: TRBV5-5
J: TRBJ2-7
CDR3: CASSFWTGASYEQYF
DNA: TGTGCCAGCAGCTTCTGGACAGGGGCCTCCTACGAGCAGTACTTC

D: TRBD2
size: NA
V: TRBV29-1
J: TRBJ2-2
CDR3: CSVSQSGGGTPSELFF
DNA: TGCAGCGTCTCACAAAGCGGGGGGGGGACACCGTCGGAGCTGTTTTTT

D: NA
size: few
V: TRBV27
J: TRBJ1-4
CDR3: CASKLRVGTNEKLFF
DNA: TGTGCCAGCAAGCTCAGGGTGGGAACTAATGAAAAACTGTTTTTT

D: NA
size: NA
V: TRBV30
J: TRBJ2-7
CDR3: CAWSMPPQDYEQYF
DNA: TGTGCCTGGAGTATGCCACCACAGGACTACGAGCAGTACTTC

D: TRBD1
size: few
V: TRBV4-1
J: TRBJ2-6
CDR3: CASSYFWGGQGASGANVLTF
DNA: TGCGCCAGCAGCTACTTCTGGGGCGGGCAGGGGGCATCTGGGGCCAACGTCCTGACTTTC

D: NA
size: once
V: TRBV25-1
J: TRBJ1-3
CDR3: CASSDRESGNTIYF
DNA: TGTGCCAGCAGTGACCGGGAGTCTGGAAACACCATATATTTT

D: TRBD2
size: NA
V: TRBV4-1
J: TRBJ2-7
CDR3: CASSAGGGRFEQYF
DNA: TGCGCCAGCAGCGCCGGGGGGGGGCGCTTCGAGCAGTACTTC

D: TRBD1
size: few
V: TRBV7-9
J: TRBJ1-2
CDR3: CASSQGATNYGYTF
DNA: TGTGCCAGCAGCCAGGGGGCCACTAACTATGGCTACACCTTC

D: TRBD1
size: NA
V: TRBV7-8
J: TRBJ2-2
CDR3: CASSDRQGPGELFF
DNA: TGTGCCAGCAGCGACAGACAGGGGCCCGGGGAGCTGTTTTTT

D: NA
size: NA
V: TRBV6-5
J: TRBJ2-2
CDR3: CASSRLAVGAGELFF
DNA: TGTGCCAGCAGTAGACTCGCAGTAGGTGCCGGGGAGCTGTTTTTT

D: TRBD2
size: NA
V: TRBV4-2
J: TRBJ2-1
CDR3: CASSQVGGSSYNEQFF
DNA: TGTGCCAGCAGCCAAGTGGGCGGGAGCTCCTACAATGAGCAGTTCTTC

D: TRBD1
size: NA
V: TRBV28
J: TRBJ2-7
CDR3: CACSSPQGYEQYF
DNA: TGTGCCTGCAGTTCACCACAGGGGTACGAGCAGTACTTC

D: NA
size: few
V: TRBV15
J: TRBJ1-3
CDR3: CATSRDRTGGGLGNTIYF
DNA: TGTGCCACCAGCAGAGATCGAACAGGTGGAGGGCTTGGAAACACCATATATTTT

D: TRBD1
size: NA
V: TRBV5-1
J: TRBJ1-2
CDR3: CASSFTRDRLGYTF
DNA: TGCGCCAGCAGCTTTACACGGGACAGGTTGGGCTACACCTTC

D: TRBD2
size: NA
V: TRBV11-1
J: TRBJ2-2
CDR3: CASSGWRGDTGELFF
DNA: TGTGCCAGCAGCGGATGGCGGGGGGACACCGGGGAGCTGTTTTTT

D: TRBD1
size: NA
V: TRBV15
J: TRBJ2-2
CDR3: CATSRDLETGASGELFF
DNA: TGTGCCACCAGCAGAGATCTCGAGACAGGGGCCTCCGGGGAGCTGTTTTTT

D: NA
size: NA
V: TRBV30
J: TRBJ2-2
CDR3: CAWSEGRVTGELFF
DNA: TGTGCCTGGAGTGAGGGCAGGGTTACCGGGGAGCTGTTTTTT

D: NA
size: NA
V: TRBV5-1
J: TRBJ2-2
CDR3: CASSGFSGINTGELFF
DNA: TGCGCCAGCAGTGGTTTTTCGGGGATAAACACCGGGGAGCTGTTTTTT

D: TRBD1
size: NA
V: TRBV11-2
J: TRBJ2-1
CDR3: CASSLPGTEVIEQFF
DNA: TGTGCCAGCAGCTTACCGGGGACAGAGGTCATTGAGCAGTTCTTC

D: NA
size: NA
V: TRBV28
J: TRBJ2-3
CDR3: CASSSLRGGTDTQYF
DNA: TGTGCCAGCAGCAGCCTGCGGGGCGGCACAGATACGCAGTATTTT

D: NA
size: NA
V: TRBV10-1
J: TRBJ2-2
CDR3: CASARRRDKDTGELFF
DNA: TGCGCCAGCGCTAGACGCCGGGACAAAGACACCGGGGAGCTGTTTTTT

D: TRBD2
size: NA
V: TRBV10-3
J: TRBJ2-1
CDR3: CAISGTSGGALNEQFF
DNA: TGTGCCATCAGTGGGACTAGCGGGGGGGCTCTCAATGAGCAGTTCTTC

D: TRBD2
size: NA
V: TRBV7-2
J: TRBJ2-7
CDR3: CASSFGLAGGSYEQYF
DNA: TGTGCCAGCAGCTTTGGACTAGCGGGAGGTTCCTACGAGCAGTACTTC

D: TRBD1
size: NA
V: TRBV18
J: TRBJ2-7
CDR3: CASSLEQGALDEQYF
DNA: TGTGCCAGCTCACTGGAACAGGGGGCGCTAGACGAGCAGTACTTC

D: TRBD2
size: NA
V: TRBV10-2
J: TRBJ2-2
CDR3: CASSDSGGRGTGELFF
DNA: TGCGCCAGCAGTGACAGCGGGGGAAGGGGGACCGGGGAGCTGTTTTTT

D: TRBD1
size: NA
V: TRBV10-3
J: TRBJ2-1
CDR3: CAISDEAGGRNEQFF
DNA: TGTGCCATCAGTGATGAGGCAGGGGGACGGAATGAGCAGTTCTTC

D: NA
size: few
V: TRBV6-6
J: TRBJ1-1
CDR3: CASRKPEEWTEAFF
DNA: TGTGCCAGCAGGAAACCAGAGGAGTGGACTGAAGCTTTCTTT

D: NA
size: NA
V: TRBV7-3
J: TRBJ2-2
CDR3: CASNPQGNTGELFF
DNA: TGTGCCAGCAATCCTCAGGGTAACACCGGGGAGCTGTTTTTT

D: TRBD1
size: NA
V: TRBV6-1
J: TRBJ1-1
CDR3: CASSAGGRAFF
DNA: TGTGCCAGCAGTGCAGGGGGCAGGGCTTTCTTT

D: TRBD1
size: NA
V: TRBV2
J: TRBJ1-1
CDR3: CASRDRGFNTEAFF
DNA: TGTGCCAGCAGGGACAGGGGATTTAACACTGAAGCTTTCTTT

D: NA
size: NA
V: TRBV4-2
J: TRBJ2-7
CDR3: CASSQDIFYEQYF
DNA: TGTGCCAGCAGCCAAGATATTTTCTACGAGCAGTACTTC

D: NA
size: NA
V: TRBV5-1
J: TRBJ2-7
CDR3: CASSLLRGAGEQYF
DNA: TGCGCCAGCAGCTTGTTACGGGGGGCTGGCGAGCAGTACTTC

D: NA
size: once
V: TRBV6-6
J: TRBJ2-7
CDR3: CASSLHEDYEQYF
DNA: TGTGCCAGCAGCTTACATGAGGATTACGAGCAGTACTTC

D: TRBD2
size: NA
V: TRBV27
J: TRBJ2-1
CDR3: CASSLTSGRRNEQFF
DNA: TGTGCCAGCAGTTTGACTAGCGGGAGGAGAAATGAGCAGTTCTTC

D: NA
size: few
V: TRBV6-5
J: TRBJ1-1
CDR3: CASSYSRLTEAFF
DNA: TGTGCCAGCAGTTACTCGAGGCTAACTGAAGCTTTCTTT

D: TRBD2
size: NA
V: TRBV5-4
J: TRBJ2-7
CDR3: CASRPAGGSSYEQYF
DNA: TGTGCCAGCAGACCAGCGGGGGGGAGCTCCTACGAGCAGTACTTC

D: TRBD1
size: NA
V: TRBV5-1
J: TRBJ2-7
CDR3: CASSFRDRGHYEQYF
DNA: TGCGCCAGCAGCTTCCGGGACAGGGGACATTACGAGCAGTACTTC

D: TRBD1
size: NA
V: TRBV5-4
J: TRBJ1-1
CDR3: CASSLERTGGDTEAFF
DNA: TGTGCCAGCAGCTTAGAACGGACAGGGGGGGACACTGAGGCTTTCTTT

D: NA
size: few
V: TRBV5-1
J: TRBJ2-5
CDR3: CASSLVSGVTQETQYF
DNA: TGCGCCAGCAGCTTGGTTTCGGGAGTGACCCAAGAGACCCAGTACTTC

D: TRBD1
size: NA
V: TRBV10-3
J: TRBJ1-5
CDR3: CAIGTDSNQPQHF
DNA: TGTGCCATAGGGACAGATAGCAATCAGCCCCAGCATTTT

D: TRBD2
size: NA
V: TRBV19
J: TRBJ2-6
CDR3: CASSIRGGSGANVLTF
DNA: TGTGCCAGTAGTATTCGGGGGGGCTCTGGGGCCAACGTCCTGACTTTC

D: TRBD1
size: NA
V: TRBV27
J: TRBJ2-3
CDR3: CASSLYSRGDTQYF
DNA: TGTGCCAGCAGTTTATACTCCAGGGGGGATACGCAGTATTTT

D: NA
size: NA
V: TRBV9
J: TRBJ1-2
CDR3: CASSENPAGGGYGYTF
DNA: TGTGCCAGCAGCGAGAACCCCGCCGGGGGAGGTTATGGCTACACCTTC